One and the same sample provided the 25 T cell receptor beta chains below, sequenced in a study of T cell repertoires in cytomegalovirus infection. Each CDR3 protein is one row after TCRdb ran MiXCR on the reads. The sample has some 920,000 distinct CDR3 sequences, approximately 32% seen once. Their antigens are not known. The specimen comprised cultured CD8+ T cells from PBMCs, sampled from culture after CMV antigen stimulation. The source is a human donor in good health (CMV status not recorded). Some clones in this sample may be carry-over from other donors' samples.

The V gene is TRBV20-1, the J gene TRBJ2-3, with D possibly TRBD2 on 5 matching bases. The germline V gene encodes CDR1 DFQATT and CDR2 SNEGSKA (reference sequence). The length of the CDR3 is 15 residues. Trimming pared 6 bases from V and 6 bases from J, leaving 22 bases between. CDR3: CSAPGPGITGDTQYF. CDR3 sequence (DNA): TGCAGTGCCCCGGGCCCGGGGATTACGGGGGATACGCAGTATTTT.

This sequence joins TRBV10-2 and TRBJ1-2, with D unclear. Germline V gene sequence: CDR1 WSHSY, CDR2 SAAADI. There are 14 residues in the CDR3. V lost 3 bases to trimming and J lost 3 bases, with 11 bases between them. This chain's CDR3 is CASSEFRRHYGYTF. The CDR3 DNA reads TGCGCCAGCAGTGAATTTCGACGGCACTATGGCTACACCTTC.

This chain joins TRBV7-6 and TRBJ1-2, with 7 bases aligning to TRBD1. The CDR3 runs 12 residues. Germline CDR1 and CDR2: SGHVS and FNYEAQ. J lost 7 bases, V lost 5 bases, and 4 bases had no gene match. This CDR3 reads CASSARDSGYTF. The DNA of the CDR3 is TGTGCCAGCAGCGCCCGGGACAGTGGCTACACCTTC.

This clonotype was seen a few times. The rearrangement uses TRBV12-5 and TRBJ2-7, with 7 bases that match TRBD2. This CDR3 spans 13 amino acids. J gave up 3 bases and V 3 bases, and 2 bases lay outside the gene matches. Germline CDR1 LGHNT, CDR2 FRNRAP. CDR3 nucleotides: TGTGCTAGTGGTTTTGGGGGGGTCTACGAGCAGTACTTC. Translated: CASGFGGVYEQYF.

This clonotype was seen only a few times. This chain links TRBV19 with TRBJ1-4; D is undetermined. The V end was cut by 3 bases, the J end by 3 bases, with 11 bases between. Germline CDR1 is LNHDA and CDR2 is SQIVND (reference sequence). The CDR3 runs 15 residues. CDR3 in DNA: TGTGCCAGTAGTATCGATGGGGAGGCTAATGAAAAACTGTTTTTT. It translates to CASSIDGEANEKLFF. Looking up the rest from reference TRBV19 and TRBJ1-4 gives the full variable domain: DGGITQSPKYLFRKEGQNVTLSCEQNLNHDAMYWYRQDPGQGLRLIYYSQIVNDFQKGDIAEGYSVSREKKESFPLTVTSAQKNPTAFYLCASSIDGEANEKLFFGSGTQLSVL.

This clonotype showed up just a few times. This chain uses TRBV5-4 with TRBJ2-7, with TRBD1 identical over 7 bases. The germline CDR1 and CDR2 sequences are SGHNT and YYREEE (reference sequence). V was pared by 4 bases and J by 5 bases, with 12 bases of the junction left unmatched. This CDR3 region has 15 residues. CDR3 in amino acids: CASSLNPARGNEQYF. In nucleotides, the CDR3 is TGTGCCAGCAGCCTTAATCCAGCCAGGGGGAACGAGCAGTACTTC.

This clonotype was seen repeatedly, ten times or more. This sequence joins TRBV10-3 and TRBJ1-1; unclear D gene. Germline loops: CDR1 ENHRY, CDR2 SYGVKD. The V and J ends lost 6 bases and 0 bases respectively, with 17 bases between them. This CDR3 comprises 16 residues. Here the CDR3 reads CAIRRRTTEMNTEAFF. For the CDR3, the DNA is TGTGCCATCAGACGACGAACTACAGAAATGAACACTGAAGCTTTCTTT.

The gene calls are TRBV15 and TRBJ1-1, with a possible D match to TRBD1 (5 bases). V lost 0 bases and J lost 3, with 8 bases in between. Looked up from germline, CDR1 is LNHNV and CDR2 is YYDKDF (reference sequence). The CDR3 is 14 amino acids. CDR3 DNA sequence: TGTGCCACCAGCAGAGAGGGAGGGGACACTGAAGCTTTCTTT. This translates into CATSREGGDTEAFF.

The rearrangement links TRBV7-9 to TRBJ2-1; 9 bases align to TRBD2. CDR1 is SEHNR and CDR2 is FQNEAQ in the germline V gene (reference sequence). The CDR3 runs 16 residues. V lost 5 bases, J lost 4 bases, and 9 bases stayed unmatched. The CDR3, as DNA: TGTGCCAGCAGCCTTAGCGGGGGAAGTAGATACAATGAGCAGTTCTTC. It is translated as CASSLSGGSRYNEQFF.

The CDR3 sequence: CASSPLKQETQYF. In nucleotides, the CDR3 is TGTGCCAGCTCACCACTTAAACAAGAGACCCAGTACTTC. The genes are TRBV18 and TRBJ2-5; D gene uncertain. Deletions cut 1 base from V and 2 bases from J, with 5 bases between. Germline CDR1 reads KGHSH; CDR2 reads LQKENI. CDR3 length: 13 amino acids.

The J gene is TRBJ2-1, the V gene TRBV12-3 or TRBV12-4; 8 nucleotides agree with TRBD1. The J segment lost 8 bases and the V segment lost 7 bases, leaving 10 bases of the junction unmatched. This CDR3 contains 14 residues. The CDR3 DNA reads TGTGCCAGCACCCGGACAGGGAGTCACGATGAGCAGTTCTTC. Protein sequence: CASTRTGSHDEQFF.

In the case of this clonotype: A much larger clonotype is one base distant, so this may be a read error. J is TRBJ1-1 and V is TRBV5-6, with D uncertain. V was trimmed by 4 bases and J by 0 bases, leaving 10 bases between them. The CDR3 totals 14 residues. CDR1 is SGHDT and CDR2 is YYEEEE in the germline V gene. The CDR3 loop is CASSTRTVNTEAFF. The CDR3 bases are TGTGCCAGCAGCACCCGGACGGTGAACACTGAAGCTTTCTTT.

This clonotype came up a few times. The rearrangement joins TRBV25-1 to TRBJ2-3, with D unclear. Per the germline V gene, CDR1 is MGHDK and CDR2 is SYGVNS. V was trimmed by 8 bases and J by 6 bases, leaving 9 bases between them. This CDR3 contains 11 residues. CDR3 in amino acids: CASAIGDTQYF. Here the CDR3 DNA reads TGTGCCAGCGCTATCGGCGATACGCAGTATTTT.

The J gene is TRBJ2-4, the V gene TRBV7-4; the D is unclear. Trimming cost V 5 bases and J 0 bases, with 14 bases left between them. Per the germline V gene, CDR1 is SGHVT and CDR2 is SQSDAQ. This CDR3 is 16 amino acids long. CDR3 region: CASSAEYTLAKNIQYF. In DNA form, the CDR3 reads TGTGCCAGCAGCGCGGAGTACACCCTAGCCAAAAACATTCAGTACTTC.

The chain uses TRBV27 and TRBJ2-3, with 12 bases identical to TRBD2. The V gene end was trimmed by 6 bases and the J gene end by 5 bases; junction bases not matched to a gene: 3. The CDR3 is 14 amino acids. CDR1 MNHEY and CDR2 SMNVEV come from the germline V gene (reference sequence). Here the CDR3 reads CASRLAGGGDTQYF. The CDR3 nucleotides read TGTGCCAGCAGACTAGCGGGGGGTGGAGATACGCAGTATTTT.

The sample holds a few counts of this clonotype. The rearrangement uses TRBV19 and TRBJ1-1; D ambiguous. Trimming cost V 6 bases and J 7 bases, with 12 bases left between them. The CDR3 has 12 residues. The germline V gene encodes CDR1 LNHDA and CDR2 SQIVND (reference sequence). CDR3 DNA sequence: TGTGCCAGTAGCCTCTTACCCAATGAAGCTTTCTTT. Its translation: CASSLLPNEAFF.

This clonotype was recorded at least ten times. The gene calls are TRBV7-2 and TRBJ2-6, with no clear D. Germline lookup yields CDR1 SGHTA and CDR2 FQGNSA. V lost 5 bases and J 0 bases, leaving 11 bases between the germline ends. The CDR3 runs to 16 residues. CDR3 loop: CASSPRHHSGANVLTF. CDR3 coding DNA: TGTGCCAGCAGCCCCCGGCACCACTCTGGGGCCAACGTCCTGACTTTC.

CDR3 loop: CASSPKAQETQYF. The CDR3 region has the DNA TGTGCCAGCAGTCCAAAGGCCCAAGAGACCCAGTACTTC. The chain is built from TRBV12-3 or TRBV12-4 and TRBJ2-5; D remains ambiguous. The V end was cut by 5 bases, the J end by 1 base, with 8 bases between. There are 13 residues in the CDR3.

The CDR3 protein is CSGDPLSSYNEQFF. The CDR3 coding sequence is TGCAGTGGGGACCCGTTGAGCTCCTACAATGAGCAGTTCTTC. The chain links TRBV20-1 to TRBJ2-1; D is tentatively TRBD1 or TRBD2 (5 bases each). This CDR3 has 14 residues. The V gene's germline CDR1 is DFQATT and CDR2 SNEGSKA (reference sequence). Trimming removed 7 bases from V and 0 bases from J, with 13 bases in between.

This clonotype was counted between two and nine times. V is TRBV4-1 and J is TRBJ2-3, with 8 bases identical to TRBD2. J lost 3 bases, V lost 0 bases, and 8 bases had no gene match. The CDR3 spans 17 residues. Per germline, CDR1 MGHRA and CDR2 YSYEKL. CDR3 in amino acids: CASSQERYSGTTDTQYF. The CDR3 DNA follows: TGCGCCAGCAGCCAAGAGAGGTATAGCGGGACGACAGATACGCAGTATTTT.

This clonotype was seen more than once but under ten times. The chain joins TRBV5-5 to TRBJ1-1; tentatively, D is TRBD1 (5 bases). Germline V gives CDR1 SGHKS, CDR2 YYEKEE (reference sequence). The CDR3 covers 14 residues. Trimming took off 4 bases at V and 7 bases at J, with 17 bases between the two ends. CDR3 DNA: TGTGCCAGCAGCCTTATGATGGGACCTTTTGAAGCTTTCTTT. Translated: CASSLMMGPFEAFF. Using reference TRBV5-5 and TRBJ1-1 for the parts outside the CDR3, the full variable domain is DAGVTQSPTHLIKTRGQQVTLRCSPISGHKSVSWYQQVLGQGPQFIFQYYEKEERGRGNFPDRFSARQFPNYSSELNVNALLLGDSALYLCASSLMMGPFEAFFGQGTRLTVV.

At least ten counts were recorded for this clonotype. The rearrangement joins TRBV7-9 to TRBJ2-1; the match to TRBD1 covers 8 bases. This CDR3 has 16 residues. Looked up from germline, CDR1 is SEHNR and CDR2 is FQNEAQ (reference sequence). V dropped 5 bases and J dropped 13; count of bases not matched to a gene: 19. CDR3 nucleotides: TGTGCCAGCAGCCCAAACTTAAGAGCAGGGGGCAAAAAACAGTTCTTC. It encodes CASSPNLRAGGKKQFF. Filled out from reference TRBV7-9 and TRBJ2-1, the complete variable domain reads DTGVSQNPRHKITKRGQNVTFRCDPISEHNRLYWYRQTLGQGPEFLTYFQNEAQLEKSRLLSDRFSAERPKGSFSTLEIQRTEQGDSAMYLCASSPNLRAGGKKQFFGPGTRLTVL.

There are many counts of this clonotype. The V call is TRBV12-3 or TRBV12-4, the J call TRBJ1-2; D might be TRBD1 (5 bases). V dropped 6 bases and J dropped 8 bases, with 13 bases sitting between them. The CDR3 covers 12 residues. DNA for the CDR3: TGTGCCAGCAGCTCTCAGGGTGAAGGCTACACCTTC. Its translation: CASSSQGEGYTF.

The rearrangement uses TRBV7-9 and TRBJ2-7; D is possibly TRBD1 (7 bases). This CDR3 comprises 14 residues. CDR1 is SEHNR, CDR2 FQNEAQ, per germline (reference sequence). The V end lost 4 bases, the J end lost 0 bases, and 10 bases lay between the germline ends. The CDR3 DNA is TGTGCCAGCAGCTGGCGGGACAGCTCCTACGAGCAGTACTTC. It translates to CASSWRDSSYEQYF.

This chain uses TRBV14 with TRBJ2-5; tentatively, D is TRBD2 (5 bases). V was trimmed by 2 bases and J by 2 bases, leaving 12 bases between them. The CDR3 is 15 residues long. Germline V gene lookup returns CDR1 SGHDN and CDR2 FVKESK. The CDR3 DNA reads as TGTGCCAGCAGCCAATGGGTCACGGGACAAGAGACCCAGTACTTC. Translation gives CASSQWVTGQETQYF.